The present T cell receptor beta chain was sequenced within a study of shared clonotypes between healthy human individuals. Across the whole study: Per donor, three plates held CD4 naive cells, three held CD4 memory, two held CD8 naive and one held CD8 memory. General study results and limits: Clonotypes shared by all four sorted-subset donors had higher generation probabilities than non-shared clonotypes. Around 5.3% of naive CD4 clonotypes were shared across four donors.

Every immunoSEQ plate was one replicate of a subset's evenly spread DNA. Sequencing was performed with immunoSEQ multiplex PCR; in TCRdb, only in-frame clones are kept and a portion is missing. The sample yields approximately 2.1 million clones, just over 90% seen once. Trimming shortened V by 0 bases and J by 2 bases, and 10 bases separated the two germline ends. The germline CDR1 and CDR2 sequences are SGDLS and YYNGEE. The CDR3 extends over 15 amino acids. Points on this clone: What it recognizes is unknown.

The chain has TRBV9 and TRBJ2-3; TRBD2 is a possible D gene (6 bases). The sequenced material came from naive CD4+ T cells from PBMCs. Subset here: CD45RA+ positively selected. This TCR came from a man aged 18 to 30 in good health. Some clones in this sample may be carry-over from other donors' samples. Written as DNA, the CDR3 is TGTGCCAGCAGCGTAGCGGGAGACCTCACAGATACGCAGTATTTT. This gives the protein CASSVAGDLTDTQYF.